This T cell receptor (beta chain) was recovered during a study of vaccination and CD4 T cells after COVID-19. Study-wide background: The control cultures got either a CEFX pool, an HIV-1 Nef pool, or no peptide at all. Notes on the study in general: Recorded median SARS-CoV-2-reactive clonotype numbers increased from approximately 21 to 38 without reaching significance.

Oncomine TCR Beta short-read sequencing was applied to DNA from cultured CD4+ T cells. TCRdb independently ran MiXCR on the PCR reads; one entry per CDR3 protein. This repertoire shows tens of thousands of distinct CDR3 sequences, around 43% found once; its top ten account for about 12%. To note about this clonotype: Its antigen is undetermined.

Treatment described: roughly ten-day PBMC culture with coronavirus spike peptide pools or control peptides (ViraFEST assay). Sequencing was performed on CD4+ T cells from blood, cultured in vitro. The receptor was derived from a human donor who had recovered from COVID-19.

In DNA form, the CDR3 reads TGTGCCAGCAGTAACTCCGCAGCCAAAAACATTCAGTACTTC. It yields the protein CASSNSAAKNIQYF. The chain joins TRBV28 to TRBJ2-4; no reliable D call. This CDR3 contains 14 residues. CDR1 and CDR2 from the germline V gene are MDHEN and SYDVKM. Trimming pared 5 bases from V and 0 bases from J, leaving 8 bases between.